In its sample, the clone carrying this TCR beta chain was seen a few times. These data originate in a study of T-cell reconstitution after alpha-beta-depleted transplantation in children. Preparation of the TCRbeta library involved a method that used unique molecular identifiers. TCRdb re-called the PCR reads through MiXCR, storing one row per CDR3 protein. This sample carries approximately 420,000 distinct CDR3 sequences, about a tenth of them seen once, and the ten largest clones take about 5%. The input for sequencing was PBMCs from the stem cell graft donor, taken from the stem cell graft. The receptor comes from a human donor who donated a stem cell graft to a child with acute myeloid leukemia.

DNA of the CDR3: TGTGCCAGCAGACTGACAGAGCTTAGCAATCAGCCCCAGCATTTT. It codes for CASRLTELSNQPQHF. The V call is TRBV2, the J call TRBJ1-5; weak D call: TRBD1 (5 bases). The germline gives CDR1 SNHLY, CDR2 FYNNEI. CDR3 size: 15 residues. With 6 bases removed from V and 0 bases from J, the gap between germline ends came to 12 bases.